The sample holds one count of the clone carrying this T cell receptor (beta chain). The length of the CDR3 is 20 residues. V was clipped by 4 bases and J by 4 bases, with 30 bases between them. From germline, CDR1 is PRHDT and CDR2 FYEKMQ (reference sequence). Only in-frame clones appear in the TCRdb table, and some are missing; sequencing was by immunoSEQ multiplex PCR. The sample carries 700,000 or so clones, 80% to 90% recorded once. The source of the sample is a study of shared T cell receptors in the human thymus. A further study also used this sample, focusing on human thymus T cells. That study reports: Those donating were healthy Finnish infants in corrective surgery for congenital heart defects. Thymic tissue was derived from resections collected during corrective heart surgery. Both thymic and peripheral blood repertoires showed apparently biased V and J usage. Thymic repertoires of unrelated individuals were reported in related research to overlap highly.

The sample consisted of thymocytes. The chain links TRBV13 to TRBJ2-3; D is perhaps TRBD1 (6 bases). The source of this sequence is a girl under two years old with a congenital heart defect. In nucleotides, the CDR3 is TGTGCCAGCAGCTCTCCCAATTCCGGGACACCTCAGTACTTCTCAGATACGCAGTATTTT. The encoded protein is CASSSPNSGTPQYFSDTQYF.